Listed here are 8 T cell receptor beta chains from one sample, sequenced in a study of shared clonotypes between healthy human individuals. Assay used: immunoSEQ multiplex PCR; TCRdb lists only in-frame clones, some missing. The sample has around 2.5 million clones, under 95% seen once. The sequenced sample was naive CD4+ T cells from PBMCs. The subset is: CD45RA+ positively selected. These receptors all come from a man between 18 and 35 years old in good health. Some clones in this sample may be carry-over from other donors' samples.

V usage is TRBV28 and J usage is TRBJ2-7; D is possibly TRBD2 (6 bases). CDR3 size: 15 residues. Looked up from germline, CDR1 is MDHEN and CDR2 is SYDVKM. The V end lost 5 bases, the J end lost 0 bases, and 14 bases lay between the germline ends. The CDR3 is CASSLFSGGSYEQYF. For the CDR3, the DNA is TGTGCCAGCAGTCTATTTAGCGGAGGCTCCTACGAGCAGTACTTC.

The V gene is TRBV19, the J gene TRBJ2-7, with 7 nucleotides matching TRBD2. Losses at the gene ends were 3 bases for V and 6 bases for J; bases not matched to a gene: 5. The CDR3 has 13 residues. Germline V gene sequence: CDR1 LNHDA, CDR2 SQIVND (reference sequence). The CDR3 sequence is CASSMRERAEQYF. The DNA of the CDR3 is TGTGCCAGTAGTATGCGGGAGAGGGCCGAGCAGTACTTC.

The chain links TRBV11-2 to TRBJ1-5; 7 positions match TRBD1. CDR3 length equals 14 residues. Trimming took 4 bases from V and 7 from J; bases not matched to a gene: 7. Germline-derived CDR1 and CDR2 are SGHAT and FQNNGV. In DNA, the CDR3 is TGTGCCAGCAGCTACACAGGGGCCGCCCAGCCCCAGCATTTT. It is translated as CASSYTGAAQPQHF.

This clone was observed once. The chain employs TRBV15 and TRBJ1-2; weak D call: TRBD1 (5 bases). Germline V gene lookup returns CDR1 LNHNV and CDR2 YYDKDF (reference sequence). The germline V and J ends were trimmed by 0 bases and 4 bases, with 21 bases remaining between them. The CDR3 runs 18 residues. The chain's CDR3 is CATSRERFGTDRIYGYTF. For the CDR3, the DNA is TGTGCCACCAGCAGAGAGCGTTTTGGTACAGACAGAATCTATGGCTACACCTTC.

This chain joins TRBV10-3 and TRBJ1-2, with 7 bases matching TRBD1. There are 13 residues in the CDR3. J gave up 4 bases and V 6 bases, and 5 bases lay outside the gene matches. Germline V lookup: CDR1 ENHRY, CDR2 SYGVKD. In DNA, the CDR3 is TGTGCCATCAGCGGGACAGTCTCCTATGGCTACACCTTC. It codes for CAISGTVSYGYTF.

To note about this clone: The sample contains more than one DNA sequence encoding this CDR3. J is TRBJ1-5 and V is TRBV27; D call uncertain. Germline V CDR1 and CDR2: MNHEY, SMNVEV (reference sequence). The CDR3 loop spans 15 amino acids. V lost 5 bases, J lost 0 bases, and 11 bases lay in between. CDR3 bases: TGTGCCAGCAGTCTGACGGGCATTAGCAATCAGCCCCAGCATTTT. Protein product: CASSLTGISNQPQHF.

CDR3 protein: CASSLISHEGNTIYF. In DNA form, the CDR3 reads TGTGCCAGCAGCTTAATATCCCACGAGGGAAACACCATATATTTT. The chain links TRBV7-9 to TRBJ1-3; no definite D call. This CDR3 region has 15 residues. Germline assignment: CDR1 SEHNR and CDR2 FQNEAQ (reference sequence). V lost 2 bases, J lost 4 bases, and 12 bases lay in between.

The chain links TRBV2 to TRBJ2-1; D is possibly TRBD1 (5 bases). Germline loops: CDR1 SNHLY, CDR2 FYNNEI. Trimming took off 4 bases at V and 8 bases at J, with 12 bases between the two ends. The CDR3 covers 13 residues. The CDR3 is CASSVDQGYEQFF. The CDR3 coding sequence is TGTGCCAGCAGTGTCGATCAGGGCTATGAGCAGTTCTTC.